These 7 T cell receptor beta chains share one sample of origin, sequenced in a study of blood T cells in healthy people across ages. Then a second PCR, running about 6 to 12 cycles, was carried out with a sample-barcoded 5' primer and a J-beta primer mix. MiXCR, run by TCRdb on the 5' RACE reads, gives a single entry per CDR3 protein. The sample gives about 750,000 distinct CDR3 sequences, around half of which show up once; under 50% is in the top ten. The sequencing sample was made of blood. These receptors came from a man older than 75 in good health.

This clonotype was seen only a few times. The chain uses TRBV7-2 and TRBJ2-3; weak D call: TRBD2 (7 bases). CDR3 length: 17 residues. The V gene's germline CDR1 is SGHTA and CDR2 FQGNSA. V was shortened by 4 bases and J by 14 bases, with 31 bases between the two germline ends. The CDR3 loop reads CASSSPGGGGEHRYAYF. CDR3 DNA sequence: TGTGCCAGCAGCTCTCCCGGGGGCGGGGGCGAGCACAGATACGCGTATTTT.

The V and J genes are TRBV28 and TRBJ2-3, with 10 bases identical to TRBD1. This CDR3 region has 15 residues. V lost 4 bases and J lost 14; bases outside the gene matches: 15. CDR1 MDHEN and CDR2 SYDVKM come from the germline V gene. The CDR3 DNA follows: TGTGCCAGCAGTTCACCGGGACAGGGGACCAGATACGCGTATTTT. Residues: CASSSPGQGTRYAYF.

V and J are TRBV10-3 and TRBJ1-2; D unresolved. This CDR3 has 15 amino acids. Germline lookup yields CDR1 ENHRY and CDR2 SYGVKD. V was pared by 5 bases and J by 1 base, with 14 bases between. CDR3 in DNA: TGTGCCATCAGTTTCTCAACCACTGGTAACTATGGCTACACCTTC. Protein: CAISFSTTGNYGYTF.

This clonotype was detected a few times. The chain links TRBV9 to TRBJ2-7; D is perhaps TRBD1 or TRBD2 (6 bases each). Germline V gives CDR1 SGDLS, CDR2 YYNGEE. V lost 0 bases and J lost 4, with 11 bases in between. The CDR3 contains 14 residues. The CDR3 sequence: CASSVAGGGYEQYF. CDR3 nucleotides: TGTGCCAGCAGCGTAGCTGGAGGGGGATACGAGCAGTACTTC.

This clonotype occurred once. V and J are TRBV6-6 and TRBJ1-2, with TRBD1 identical over 10 bases. Germline assignment: CDR1 MNHNY and CDR2 SVGAGI (reference sequence). The CDR3 runs to 15 residues. After removal of 6 bases from V and 2 bases from J, the junction contained 6 bases not matched to a gene. The CDR3 nucleotides read TGTGCCAGCAGGCTACCGGGACAGGGGAACTATGGCTACACCTTC. This codes for CASRLPGQGNYGYTF.

A few counts support this clonotype. The CDR3 DNA sequence: TGCAGCTCCTGGACTAGCGTCTACAATGAGCAGTTCTTC. It translates to CSSWTSVYNEQFF. The chain recombines TRBV29-1 with TRBJ2-1; 9 bases map to TRBD2. Germline V CDR1 and CDR2: SQVTM, ANQGSEA. The CDR3 consists of 13 residues. Germline trimming cut 8 bases from V and 3 bases from J; bases unmatched to any gene: 5.

This clonotype was seen a handful of times. V is TRBV7-2 and J is TRBJ2-7, with TRBD2 identical over 7 bases. Trimming took 5 bases from V and 0 from J; bases not matched to a gene: 10. The CDR3 has 16 residues. Germline V gene data show CDR1 as SGHTA and CDR2 as FQGNSA. DNA for the CDR3: TGTGCCAGCAGCCGATCTAGCGGCCAGAGCTCCTACGAGCAGTACTTC. Translating gives CASSRSSGQSSYEQYF.